These 27 T cell receptor beta chains came from one sample sequenced in a study of T cells of healthy individuals. Via MiXCR, TCRdb re-called the 5' RACE reads, giving one row per CDR3 protein. The sample has tens of thousands of distinct CDR3 sequences; about 5.5% are singletons. The receptors were sampled from a female donor in good health.

This clonotype was observed at least ten times. The J gene is TRBJ1-2, the V gene TRBV7-9, with unresolved D. V lost 3 bases and J 2 bases, leaving 16 bases between the germline ends. CDR1 and CDR2 (germline): SEHNR, FQNEAQ (reference sequence). CDR3 size: 16 residues. CDR3 amino acids: CASSLPSQERNYGYTF. CDR3 nucleotides: TGTGCCAGCAGCTTGCCCTCTCAGGAGCGCAACTATGGCTACACCTTC. Variable domain in full (rest from reference TRBV7-9 and TRBJ1-2): DTGVSQNPRHKITKRGQNVTFRCDPISEHNRLYWYRQTLGQGPEFLTYFQNEAQLEKSRLLSDRFSAERPKGSFSTLEIQRTEQGDSAMYLCASSLPSQERNYGYTFGSGTRLTVV.

A few counts support this clonotype. The genes are TRBV20-1 and TRBJ1-1; weak D call: TRBD1 (6 bases). V lost 5 bases and J 1 base, leaving 14 bases between the germline ends. This CDR3 has 14 residues. Germline V lookup: CDR1 DFQATT, CDR2 SNEGSKA (reference sequence). The CDR3 DNA follows: TGCAGTGCTGAAGCAGGGGCCCCGAACACTGAAGCTTTCTTT. Its protein product is CSAEAGAPNTEAFF.

This clonotype showed up many times. V and J are TRBV5-4 and TRBJ2-3; the match to TRBD2 covers 11 bases. With V trimmed by 3 bases and J by 3 bases, 9 bases remained unmatched. The CDR3 has 17 residues. Germline CDR1 SGHNT, CDR2 YYREEE (reference sequence). This CDR3 reads CASSSRLAGWGTDTQYF. CDR3 nucleotide sequence: TGTGCCAGCAGCTCAAGACTAGCGGGATGGGGAACAGATACGCAGTATTTT.

This clonotype showed up many times. At one end the junction does not follow the germline gene, possibly because of a read error. This chain joins TRBV5-1 and TRBJ2-3; TRBD2 might be the D (6 bases). The CDR3 loop spans 12 amino acids. CDR1 and CDR2 from the germline V gene are SGHRS and YFSETQ. In nucleotides, the CDR3 is TGCGCCAGCAGCCCCGACGAGCGGCGGGGTCTTTTT. Residues: CASSPDERRGLF.

The chain couples TRBV4-2 to TRBJ2-1; maybe TRBD2 (6 bases). Germline assignment: CDR1 LGHNA and CDR2 YNFKEQ. V gave up 0 bases and J gave up 7 bases, with 22 bases separating them. The CDR3 length is 18 residues. Written as DNA, the CDR3 is TGTGCCAGCAGCCAAGATCCAACGAACCACCGGGGGACGAATGAGCAGTTCTTC. Its protein product is CASSQDPTNHRGTNEQFF.

This clonotype was seen only a few times. This chain joins TRBV6-2 or TRBV6-3 and TRBJ1-5, with TRBD1 as a possible D gene (5 bases). V lost 2 bases to trimming and J lost 4 bases, with 9 bases between them. This CDR3 region has 14 residues. The germline gives CDR1 MNHEY, CDR2 SVGEGT. The CDR3 DNA follows: TGTGCCAGCAGTTACCCGGGACCTAATCAGCCCCAGCATTTT. Translated, it gives CASSYPGPNQPQHF.

This clonotype was picked up many times. One end of the junction does not line up with germline, which may come from a read error. CDR3 in amino acids: CSASLSATHSF. The CDR3 nucleotides read TGCAGTGCTAGCCTTAGCGCGACTCATTCCTTC. This sequence joins TRBV20-1 and TRBJ2-5, with D perhaps TRBD2 (5 bases). CDR1 and CDR2 from the germline V gene are DFQATT and SNEGSKA (reference sequence). The CDR3 is made up of 11 amino acids.

This clonotype was recorded many times. The gene calls are TRBV9 and TRBJ2-3, with 12 bases fitting TRBD2. The ends lost 4 bases at V and 2 bases at J; junction bases unmatched: 8. In germline, CDR1 is SGDLS, CDR2 YYNGEE. This CDR3 is 17 amino acids long. The CDR3 coding sequence is TGTGCCAGCAGCCCTACGACTAGCGGGAGTATCACAGATACGCAGTATTTT. Translating it yields CASSPTTSGSITDTQYF.

This clonotype was seen many times. The chain links TRBV20-1 to TRBJ1-6; 8 nucleotides line up with TRBD1. Germline loops: CDR1 DFQATT, CDR2 SNEGSKA (reference sequence). The CDR3 is 14 amino acids. J lost 5 bases, V lost 4 bases, and 4 bases had no gene match. In DNA, the CDR3 is TGCAGTGCTAAGTCGGACAGGGATAATTCACCCCTCCACTTT. This sequence encodes CSAKSDRDNSPLHF.

The chain combines TRBV4-3 with TRBJ2-1, with 11 positions matching TRBD2. This CDR3 is built from 14 residues. J lost 5 bases, V lost 5 bases, and 2 bases had no gene match. Germline V gives CDR1 LGHNA, CDR2 YSLEER. The CDR3 sequence: CASSTSGSHNEQFF. The CDR3 DNA sequence: TGCGCCAGCAGCACTAGCGGGAGTCACAATGAGCAGTTCTTC.

Many counts were recorded for this clonotype. The chain carries TRBV20-1 and TRBJ2-1; D remains ambiguous. This CDR3 spans 16 amino acids. Trimming pared 0 bases from V and 3 bases from J, leaving 15 bases between. The germline V gene encodes CDR1 DFQATT and CDR2 SNEGSKA (reference sequence). As DNA, the CDR3 is TGCAGTGCTAGAGATCTGCCGGGTCCCTTCTACAATGAGCAGTTCTTC. Translating gives CSARDLPGPFYNEQFF.

This clonotype was seen many times. This chain connects TRBV6-5 to TRBJ1-2; tentative D call: TRBD1 (6 bases). Trimming took 2 bases from V and 4 from J, leaving 8 bases between them. This CDR3 contains 13 residues. Germline CDR1 MNHEY, CDR2 SVGAGI. The CDR3 DNA reads as TGTGCCAGCAGTTACGGGACACCCTATGGCTACACCTTC. It translates to CASSYGTPYGYTF.

This clonotype has at least ten counts. The CDR3 loop is CASSPRPGSFYEQYF. DNA of the CDR3: TGTGCCAGCAGCCCACGTCCCGGGAGCTTCTACGAGCAGTACTTC. The chain recombines TRBV9 with TRBJ2-7; a possible D gene is TRBD2 (6 bases). The CDR3 runs 15 residues. Germline loops: CDR1 SGDLS, CDR2 YYNGEE. Trimming stripped 4 bases from V and 3 bases from J, with 17 bases between.

For the CDR3, the DNA is TGTGCCAGCAGCGCGGGACTGGGCGGCACTGAAGCTTTCTTT. Its protein is CASSAGLGGTEAFF. The chain combines TRBV7-9 with TRBJ1-1; D possibly corresponds to TRBD1 (5 bases). Germline V gene lookup returns CDR1 SEHNR and CDR2 FQNEAQ (reference sequence). This CDR3 contains 14 residues. V was shortened by 5 bases and J by 4 bases, with 14 bases between the two germline ends.

At least ten counts were recorded for this clonotype. This chain joins TRBV6-5 and TRBJ2-2; D is perhaps TRBD1 or TRBD2 (5 bases each). With 0 bases removed from V and 4 bases from J, the gap between germline ends came to 15 bases. This CDR3 contains 17 residues. CDR1 and CDR2 from the germline V gene are MNHEY and SVGAGI. The CDR3: CASSYSIEGPRTGELFF. Written as DNA, the CDR3 is TGTGCCAGCAGTTACTCGATTGAGGGACCGCGCACCGGGGAGCTGTTTTTT.

This clonotype came up many times. The chain recombines TRBV9 with TRBJ2-3; D is perhaps TRBD1 (6 bases). Trimming stripped 1 base from V and 1 base from J, with 13 bases between. The germline CDR1 and CDR2 sequences are SGDLS and YYNGEE. The CDR3 sequence is 16 residues long. The CDR3 coding sequence is TGTGCCAGCAGCGTATGGGGGCGGCTGGGCACAGATACGCAGTATTTT. This codes for CASSVWGRLGTDTQYF.

This clonotype was observed many times. The rearrangement uses TRBV29-1 and TRBJ1-2; D uncertain. The ends were cut back, 7 bases at V and 4 bases at J, with 10 bases in the middle. Per the germline V gene, CDR1 is SQVTM and CDR2 is ANQGSEA. This CDR3 comprises 11 residues. In DNA form, the CDR3 reads TGCAGCGCTCCCATGTCCTATGGCTACACCTTC. Translated, it gives CSAPMSYGYTF.

The chain carries TRBV9 and TRBJ2-3; D remains unclear. The CDR3 consists of 15 residues. The germline gives CDR1 SGDLS, CDR2 YYNGEE. V lost 0 bases and J 0 bases, leaving 8 bases between the germline ends. The CDR3 here is CASSVAGLSTDTQYF. The CDR3 DNA sequence: TGTGCCAGCAGCGTAGCAGGTCTTAGCACAGATACGCAGTATTTT.

The table lists this clonotype with a few counts. The gene calls are TRBV20-1 and TRBJ1-4; D is unresolved. CDR1 is DFQATT, CDR2 SNEGSKA, per germline (reference sequence). The length of the CDR3 is 13 residues. Trimming pared 3 bases from V and 6 bases from J, leaving 11 bases between. The CDR3 nucleotides are TGCAGTGCTAGCGCGGGTAGGGATGAAAAACTGTTTTTT. Translating it yields CSASAGRDEKLFF.

The table lists this clonotype with many counts. The CDR3 DNA is TGCGCCAGCAGCTTGGCCCGGGACAGAGCCTCCTACGAGCAGTACTTC. It codes for CASSLARDRASYEQYF. The V and J genes are TRBV5-1 and TRBJ2-7; 7 bases are a match to TRBD1. V shed 0 bases, J shed 0 bases, and the junction held 6 bases outside the gene matches. The CDR3 is made up of 16 amino acids. Germline loops: CDR1 SGHRS, CDR2 YFSETQ.

This clonotype appeared a few times. The rearrangement joins TRBV7-2 to TRBJ2-3; perhaps TRBD2 as D (5 bases). CDR1 and CDR2 from the germline V gene are SGHTA and FQGNSA. V lost 4 bases and J lost 4, with 18 bases in between. There are 16 residues in the CDR3. The CDR3 sequence: CASSSQRASRADTQYF. The CDR3 DNA follows: TGTGCCAGCAGCTCCCAGAGGGCTAGCCGGGCAGATACGCAGTATTTT.

This clonotype was picked up many times. V usage is TRBV27 and J usage is TRBJ1-1; 7 nucleotides line up with TRBD1. The CDR3 runs 14 residues. Looked up from germline, CDR1 is MNHEY and CDR2 is SMNVEV (reference sequence). The V gene end was trimmed by 5 bases and the J gene end by 6 bases; junction bases not matched to a gene: 9. The CDR3 spells CASSHPSGQAEAFF. The CDR3 region has the DNA TGTGCCAGCAGTCACCCCTCTGGACAGGCTGAAGCTTTCTTT.

A few counts support this clonotype. The V call is TRBV6-2 or TRBV6-3, the J call TRBJ2-2; the match to TRBD2 covers 11 bases. The CDR3 contains 14 residues. The J segment lost 6 bases and the V segment lost 7 bases, leaving 4 bases of the junction unmatched. The V gene's germline CDR1 is MNHEY and CDR2 SVGEGT. The CDR3 is CASIAGGPPGELFF. In DNA form, the CDR3 reads TGTGCCAGCATAGCGGGAGGGCCCCCCGGGGAGCTGTTTTTT.

This clonotype was detected ten times or more. This rearrangement joins TRBV2 to TRBJ2-5; D might be TRBD2 (6 bases). The V end was cut by 11 bases, the J end by 3 bases, with 28 bases between. There are 17 residues in the CDR3. Germline V gene data show CDR1 as SNHLY and CDR2 as FYNNEI. The CDR3 loop is CASRWGTQLGGEETQYF. In DNA, the CDR3 is TGTGCCTCCCGGTGGGGGACGCAGTTAGGCGGGGAAGAGACCCAGTACTTC.

This clonotype occurred many times. The CDR3, as DNA: TGTGCCAGCAGTCTGAGCTCCGCCGGGGAGCTGTTTTTT. This codes for CASSLSSAGELFF. The chain uses TRBV12-3 or TRBV12-4 and TRBJ2-2, with D unresolved. The CDR3 is 13 residues long. V lost 5 bases to trimming and J lost 6 bases, with 10 bases between them.

This clonotype showed up many times. The V gene is TRBV15, the J gene TRBJ1-2, with D perhaps TRBD1 (6 bases). V was pared by 1 base and J by 7 bases, with 10 bases between. Germline loops: CDR1 LNHNV, CDR2 YYDKDF (reference sequence). CDR3 length equals 13 residues. The CDR3 DNA reads as TGTGCCACCAGCAGAGCGGGGGGGCTTGGCTACACCTTC. This gives the protein CATSRAGGLGYTF.

In this sample, this clonotype turned up many times. The chain uses TRBV11-3 and TRBJ2-1; 10 bases map to TRBD2. Germline assignment: CDR1 SGHNT and CDR2 YENEEA. Trimming at V came to 0 bases and at J to 5 bases, leaving 7 bases not matched to a gene. This CDR3 spans 17 amino acids. CDR3 DNA sequence: TGTGCCAGCAGCTTAGATCCGGGAGCGGGAGGGGACAATGAGCAGTTCTTC. This translates into CASSLDPGAGGDNEQFF.